Listed below are T cell receptor beta chains from one sample, sequenced in a study of OX40 agonist ivuxolimab in advanced cancers. Method: immunoSEQ multiplex PCR; TCRdb's copy keeps in-frame clones and lacks some. The data hold some 150,000 clones, with 93% observed a single time. Sequences were derived from CD4+ or CD8+ T cells sorted from blood, sampled in a trial of the OX40 agonist ivuxolimab. All receptors derive from an adult with an advanced solid tumor such as melanoma, head and neck, liver or kidney cancer. The conserved cysteine and the conserved F or W are not part of the CDR3 here. The order of the fields is CDR3 protein, V gene, clone size, D gene. The D gene is left open where the match is weak. Clone size is shown for a subset of rows, as once, few, many or a class of expanded clone.

ASSTTGGMPYGYT | TRBV5-1 | NA | TRBD1
ASSLAGARRGQY | TRBV7-3 | once | NA
ASGWTTGSGANVLT | TRBV12-5 | NA | TRBD1
ASRDRGGGTDTQY | TRBV19 | NA | NA
SANHNTEAF | TRBV20-1 | NA | NA
ASRPGQSYNEQF | TRBV11-2 | NA | TRBD1
ASSLDYPGELF | TRBV7-3 | NA | NA
ASRTTGVDGYT | TRBV6-5 | NA | TRBD1
ASSQLGSSSLTGELF | TRBV5-1 | NA | NA
ATSTSHGHQETQY | TRBV11-2 | NA | NA
ASSYNYIQPQH | TRBV6-6 | NA | NA
ASSLGETGELF | TRBV7-3 | NA | NA
ASSILAGGPDEQY | TRBV28 | NA | TRBD2
ASSPPLLSGNTIY | TRBV18 | NA | NA
ASSSHSGGRGADTQY | TRBV14 | once | NA
AWSREGGSSYNEQF | TRBV30 | NA | TRBD2
ASSLEGQSYEQY | TRBV7-9 | once | TRBD1
SVGGGRAKVGTDTQY | TRBV29-1 | NA | TRBD2
ASSLVAGSGNTIY | TRBV5-1 | NA | NA
AISAGAPREAF | TRBV10-3 | NA | NA
ASSLGGATYVYT | TRBV28 | once | NA
ASSAWDGISSYNEQF | TRBV7-8 | NA | NA
ASSLRDSTDTQY | TRBV27 | once | NA
ASRHSGQVPNEKLF | TRBV6-6 | NA | TRBD1
ASRDRANTEAF | TRBV2 | NA | NA
ASSRTWYTGANVLT | TRBV11-2 | NA | NA
ASGEAVYNEQF | TRBV7-3 | once | NA
SAEGGEQY | TRBV20-1 | once | NA
ASRLDPVYGYT | TRBV28 | NA | NA
ASSPRLIAGYYEQY | TRBV9 | NA | TRBD2
ASSYVGASGVGELF | TRBV6-5 | NA | TRBD2
ASSEVRVQGEQY | TRBV10-2 | NA | NA
ASSSGQARHQPQH | TRBV6-5 | NA | TRBD1
ASSVISGPQETQY | TRBV9 | once | NA
ASSQDPPLADPGEQY | TRBV4-3 | NA | TRBD2
ASSLDGGSGNTIY | TRBV7-9 | NA | NA
ASSVGGGLGETQY | TRBV9 | NA | NA
ASSLEGRNTGELF | TRBV7-7 | NA | NA
ASSPKTGGTNYGYT | TRBV7-9 | NA | NA
ASSQLGQSNTEAF | TRBV5-6 | NA | TRBD1
ASSRTGTGMTYEQY | TRBV6-6 | NA | TRBD1
ASGQLAASYEQY | TRBV6-4 | NA | TRBD2
ASSTGEYTEAF | TRBV6-1 | NA | TRBD1
ASSYGPVPEDQY | TRBV6-5 | NA | NA
ASRFLAGDPYEQY | TRBV19 | NA | TRBD2
ASSLESLGNNSPLH | TRBV5-1 | NA | NA
ASSYLGTTGEPQY | TRBV6-6 | once | TRBD2